The next 27 T cell receptor beta chains were all read from a single sample in a study of T cell responses to AZD1222 COVID-19 vaccine. Sequencing used immunoSEQ multiplex PCR; TCRdb keeps in-frame clones, though not all of them. The data hold about 140,000 clones, with approximately 90% observed a single time. This material consisted of peripheral blood, taken 28 days after the second AZD1222 dose. Source of these receptors: an adult who received the AZD1222 COVID-19 vaccine.

Only one count was recorded for this clone. CDR3 residues: CASSLGGADTQYF. The CDR3 DNA sequence: TGTGCCAGTAGTTTGGGGGGGGCAGATACGCAGTATTTT. The J gene is TRBJ2-3, the V gene TRBV19; 7 bases are shared with TRBD2. The CDR3 sequence is 13 residues long. Germline CDR1 LNHDA, CDR2 SQIVND (reference sequence). V shed 5 bases and J 4 bases; nucleotides not matched to a gene: 3.

This chain joins TRBV6-5 and TRBJ1-2; tentatively, D is TRBD1 (5 bases). There are 13 residues in the CDR3. Germline CDR1 MNHEY, CDR2 SVGAGI. Trimming removed 6 bases at V and 5 bases at J, with 13 bases between. The CDR3 spells CASRQPGLYGYTF. As DNA, the CDR3 is TGTGCCAGCAGACAGCCGGGGCTTTATGGCTACACCTTC.

The chain carries TRBV19 and TRBJ1-5; possible D gene TRBD1, 6 bases. This CDR3 comprises 16 residues. CDR1 is LNHDA, CDR2 SQIVND, per germline (reference sequence). Trimming cost V 3 bases and J 7 bases, with 19 bases left between them. The CDR3 DNA is TGTGCCAGTAGTATTTTTCGGGGGGACATTCGGCAGCCCCAGCATTTT. This encodes CASSIFRGDIRQPQHF.

This clone was seen more than once but under ten times. The chain has TRBV14 and TRBJ1-3; D unresolved. Germline values: CDR1 SGHDN, CDR2 FVKESK. The V end was cut by 0 bases, the J end by 0 bases, with 9 bases between. This CDR3 has 16 residues. CDR3 in DNA: TGTGCCAGCAGCCAAGATCCGGGCACCTCTGGAAACACCATATATTTT. Encoded protein: CASSQDPGTSGNTIYF. The full variable domain, completed using reference TRBV14 and TRBJ1-3, is EAGVTQFPSHSVIEKGQTVTLRCDPISGHDNLYWYRRVMGKEIKFLLHFVKESKQDESGMPNNRFLAERTGGTYSTLKVQPAELEDSGVYFCASSQDPGTSGNTIYFGEGSWLTVV.

This chain uses TRBV4-2 with TRBJ1-5, with D possibly TRBD1 on 5 matching bases. The CDR3 sequence is 13 residues long. Germline CDR1 is LGHNA and CDR2 is YNFKEQ. V gave up 3 bases and J gave up 6 bases, with 9 bases separating them. This chain's CDR3 is CASSQDGAQPQHF. CDR3 DNA sequence: TGTGCCAGCAGCCAGGACGGGGCTCAGCCCCAGCATTTT.

V usage is TRBV19 and J usage is TRBJ2-7; 9 positions agree with TRBD1. The V and J ends lost 5 bases and 0 bases, in that order; junction bases with no gene match: 8. CDR1 LNHDA and CDR2 SQIVND come from the germline V gene (reference sequence). There are 16 residues in the CDR3. The DNA for the CDR3 is TGTGCCAGTAGTCCCAACAGGGGGCGCAGCTCCTACGAGCAGTACTTC. Amino acids: CASSPNRGRSSYEQYF.

V usage is TRBV15 and J usage is TRBJ1-1, with 10 bases matching TRBD1. The V gene's germline CDR1 is LNHNV and CDR2 YYDKDF (reference sequence). The CDR3 is made up of 15 amino acids. The V gene end was trimmed by 1 base and the J gene end by 4 bases; junction bases not matched to a gene: 3. This CDR3 is CATSRATGGLTEAFF. CDR3 in DNA: TGTGCCACCAGCAGAGCGACAGGGGGCCTCACTGAAGCTTTCTTT.

The chain couples TRBV24-1 to TRBJ1-1; TRBD1 is a possible D gene (5 bases). Looked up from germline, CDR1 is KGHDR and CDR2 is SFDVKD. V dropped 12 bases and J dropped 4 bases, with 17 bases sitting between them. The CDR3 is 13 amino acids. CDR3 sequence: CAAASTEGTEAFF. DNA of the CDR3: TGTGCCGCAGCCTCGACAGAGGGCACTGAAGCTTTCTTT.

The chain is built from TRBV12-3 or TRBV12-4 and TRBJ1-2; 7 bases align to TRBD1. Trimming removed 4 bases from V and 10 bases from J; junction bases left unmatched: 9. This CDR3 has 13 amino acids. DNA of the CDR3: TGTGCCAGCAGTTGGGGACAGCCGACGGTCTACACCTTC. The encoded protein is CASSWGQPTVYTF.

V and J are TRBV6-2 or TRBV6-3 and TRBJ2-7, with 11 bases identical to TRBD2. The germline CDR1 and CDR2 sequences are MNHEY and SVGEGT. The CDR3 sequence is 16 residues long. V dropped 3 bases and J dropped 4; count of bases not matched to a gene: 8. CDR3 nucleotide sequence: TGTGCCAGCAGTTATATACTAGCGGGAGATTGGTACGAGCAGTACTTC. It specifies CASSYILAGDWYEQYF.

The gene calls are TRBV7-9 and TRBJ2-3; D is possibly TRBD1 or TRBD2 (6 bases each). V was shortened by 4 bases and J by 0 bases, with 17 bases between the two germline ends. The germline V gene encodes CDR1 SEHNR and CDR2 FQNEAQ (reference sequence). CDR3 size: 17 residues. CDR3: CASSWRGRQGSTDTQYF. CDR3 nucleotides: TGTGCCAGCAGCTGGAGGGGGAGGCAGGGAAGCACAGATACGCAGTATTTT.

This sequence joins TRBV7-2 and TRBJ2-7; 8 bases align to TRBD1. Trimming cost V 6 bases and J 6 bases; bases outside gene matches: 7. Germline V gives CDR1 SGHTA, CDR2 FQGNSA. This CDR3 spans 13 amino acids. For the CDR3, the DNA is TGTGCCAGCAGTTCCGGACAGGGAGGCGAGCAGTACTTC. This sequence encodes CASSSGQGGEQYF.

The gene calls are TRBV28 and TRBJ1-1, with D uncertain. The CDR3 extends over 12 amino acids. The V gene lost 7 bases and the J gene lost 1 base, with 7 bases spanning the gap. Germline-derived CDR1 and CDR2 are MDHEN and SYDVKM. For the CDR3, the DNA is TGTGCCAGCAACGATCGGAACACTGAAGCTTTCTTT. Protein sequence: CASNDRNTEAFF.

The chain is built from TRBV10-3 and TRBJ1-1; TRBD1 matches at 7 bases. The V and J ends lost 2 bases and 1 base, in that order; junction bases with no gene match: 1. Germline-derived CDR1 and CDR2 are ENHRY and SYGVKD. The CDR3 runs to 14 residues. The CDR3 sequence: CAISEEGANTEAFF. The CDR3 DNA reads TGTGCCATCAGTGAGGAGGGGGCGAACACTGAAGCTTTCTTT.

V usage is TRBV7-2 and J usage is TRBJ2-6; D not resolved. CDR1 is SGHTA, CDR2 FQGNSA, per germline. The CDR3 has 16 residues. Deletions cut 1 base from V and 0 bases from J, with 7 bases between. CDR3 protein: CASSLGQGSGANVLTF. CDR3 nucleotides: TGTGCCAGCAGCTTAGGGCAAGGCTCTGGGGCCAACGTCCTGACTTTC.

V usage is TRBV2 and J usage is TRBJ2-3; D uncertain. Trimming removed 6 bases at V and 6 bases at J, with 7 bases between. The CDR3 contains 11 residues. Germline lookup yields CDR1 SNHLY and CDR2 FYNNEI. The CDR3 DNA is TGTGCCAGCAGGTACGGGGATACGCAGTATTTT. Translated: CASRYGDTQYF.

The chain couples TRBV28 to TRBJ1-2, with D unresolved. Germline-derived CDR1 and CDR2 are MDHEN and SYDVKM. Trimming took off 10 bases at V and 4 bases at J, with 13 bases between the two ends. The CDR3 is 12 amino acids. CDR3 bases: TGTGCCACCCTTGCAGGTGCCTATGGCTACACCTTC. Translation: CATLAGAYGYTF.

In its sample, this clone was seen a few times. The CDR3 DNA reads TGTGCCAGCAGCTCGGGACTAGCGGGATGGGGTAGAGAGCAGTACTTC. Protein: CASSSGLAGWGREQYF. The chain is built from TRBV7-6 and TRBJ2-7; 13 bases line up with TRBD2. CDR3 size: 16 residues. V dropped 4 bases and J dropped 7; count of bases not matched to a gene: 10. CDR1 is SGHVS, CDR2 FNYEAQ, per germline.

The V call is TRBV29-1, the J call TRBJ2-1; 10 bases match TRBD2. The CDR3 extends over 16 amino acids. Germline V gene lookup returns CDR1 SQVTM and CDR2 ANQGSEA. J was trimmed by 3 bases and V by 0 bases; bases with no gene match: 5. In DNA, the CDR3 is TGCAGCGTTGAAGAGGGAACTAGCGGGATCTACAATGAGCAGTTCTTC. The encoded protein is CSVEEGTSGIYNEQFF.

V and J are TRBV7-9 and TRBJ1-1; D gene ambiguous. The CDR3 is made up of 12 amino acids. Trimming pared 9 bases from V and 8 bases from J, leaving 16 bases between. Germline CDR1 reads SEHNR; CDR2 reads FQNEAQ (reference sequence). CDR3 sequence: CASGYGVFEAFF. The CDR3 DNA reads as TGTGCCAGTGGGTACGGGGTTTTCGAAGCTTTCTTT.

This clone was seen once. V and J are TRBV28 and TRBJ1-2, with 9 bases that match TRBD1. From germline, CDR1 is MDHEN and CDR2 SYDVKM. This CDR3 is built from 13 residues. V gave up 5 bases and J gave up 6 bases; unmatched junction bases: 4. This CDR3 is CASSPRQGDGYTF. The CDR3 DNA reads TGTGCCAGCAGTCCCCGACAGGGGGATGGCTACACCTTC.

This sequence joins TRBV4-2 and TRBJ2-7; D tentatively fits TRBD1 or TRBD2 (7 bases each). The CDR3 has 16 amino acids. Trimming pared 1 base from V and 2 bases from J, leaving 15 bases between. The germline V gene encodes CDR1 LGHNA and CDR2 YNFKEQ. In nucleotides, the CDR3 is TGTGCCAGCAGCCAAGGGAGCGGGGACAGCCCCTACGAGCAGTACTTC. Protein product: CASSQGSGDSPYEQYF.

This clone was detected once. The chain recombines TRBV29-1 with TRBJ1-2; D is perhaps TRBD1 (6 bases). The CDR3 spans 13 residues. The germline CDR1 and CDR2 sequences are SQVTM and ANQGSEA. V was cut by 5 bases and J by 7 bases, with 17 bases left in between. The CDR3 sequence: CSVITGSQSGYTF. The CDR3 region has the DNA TGCAGCGTTATCACAGGGAGTCAGAGTGGCTACACCTTC.

The J gene is TRBJ2-7, the V gene TRBV28; D may be TRBD2 (6 bases). This CDR3 region has 16 residues. Germline V gene lookup returns CDR1 MDHEN and CDR2 SYDVKM. Trimming shortened V by 8 bases and J by 3 bases, and 23 bases separated the two germline ends. CDR3 DNA sequence: TGTGCCAGCCACAGGCCCGGGGACTCCCGGGGCTACGAGCAGTACTTC. As protein: CASHRPGDSRGYEQYF.

V is TRBV9 and J is TRBJ1-2; D unclear. Germline V gives CDR1 SGDLS, CDR2 YYNGEE. The length of the CDR3 is 14 residues. V was cut by 2 bases and J by 0 bases, with 8 bases left in between. The CDR3 DNA sequence: TGTGCCAGCAGCGTCGACCACCCTAACTATGGCTACACCTTC. The encoded protein is CASSVDHPNYGYTF.

V usage is TRBV5-1 and J usage is TRBJ1-1; no definite D call. The CDR3 is 13 amino acids. Per the germline V gene, CDR1 is SGHRS and CDR2 is YFSETQ. Trimming removed 0 bases from V and 6 bases from J, with 9 bases in between. The CDR3 DNA reads TGCGCCAGCAGCTTGGGTCGGGCAGCTGAAGCTTTCTTT. It is translated as CASSLGRAAEAFF.

The CDR3 loop reads CASSQTFQGTDSNQPQHF. The CDR3 nucleotides read TGTGCCAGCAGCCAAACATTTCAGGGAACCGATAGCAATCAGCCCCAGCATTTT. The chain is built from TRBV12-1 and TRBJ1-5; the DNA was not used to check the table's D call, TRBD1. TRBV12-1 constitutes a pseudogene. This CDR3 region has 18 residues.